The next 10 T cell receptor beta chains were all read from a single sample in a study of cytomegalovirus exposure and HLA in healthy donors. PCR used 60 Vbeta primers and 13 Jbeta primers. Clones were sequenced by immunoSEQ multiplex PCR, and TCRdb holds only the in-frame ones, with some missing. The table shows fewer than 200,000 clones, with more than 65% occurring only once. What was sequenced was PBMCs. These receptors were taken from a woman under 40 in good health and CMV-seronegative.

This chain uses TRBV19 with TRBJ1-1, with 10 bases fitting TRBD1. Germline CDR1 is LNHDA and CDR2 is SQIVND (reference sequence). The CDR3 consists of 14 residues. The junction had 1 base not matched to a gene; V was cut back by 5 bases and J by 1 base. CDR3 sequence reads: CASSGDRGNTEAFF. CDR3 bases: TGTGCCAGTAGTGGGGACAGGGGGAACACTGAAGCTTTCTTT.

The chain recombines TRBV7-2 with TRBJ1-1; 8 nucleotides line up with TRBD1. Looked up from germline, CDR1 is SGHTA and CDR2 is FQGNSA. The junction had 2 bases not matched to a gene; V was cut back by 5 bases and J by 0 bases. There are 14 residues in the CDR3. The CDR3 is CASSLTGVNTEAFF. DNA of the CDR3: TGTGCCAGCAGCCTGACAGGGGTGAACACTGAAGCTTTCTTT.

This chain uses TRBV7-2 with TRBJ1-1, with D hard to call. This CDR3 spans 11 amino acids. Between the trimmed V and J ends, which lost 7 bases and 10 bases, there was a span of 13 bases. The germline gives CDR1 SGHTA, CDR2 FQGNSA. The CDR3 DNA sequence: TGTGCCAGCACCCAAGAGCTCGGAGCTTTCTTT. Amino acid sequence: CASTQELGAFF.

The CDR3 reads CASSQGGRQEAFF. In DNA, the CDR3 is TGTGCCAGCAGCCAAGGGGGGCGACAAGAAGCTTTCTTT. The chain uses TRBV14 and TRBJ1-1, with a tentative D call TRBD1 (6 bases). Per germline, CDR1 SGHDN and CDR2 FVKESK. The CDR3 runs to 13 residues. V shed 1 base and J shed 8 bases, with 11 bases lying between them.

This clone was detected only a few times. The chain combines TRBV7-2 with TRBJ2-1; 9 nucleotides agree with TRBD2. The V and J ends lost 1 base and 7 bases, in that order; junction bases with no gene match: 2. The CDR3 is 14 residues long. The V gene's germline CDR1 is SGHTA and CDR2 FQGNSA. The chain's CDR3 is CASSLGTSANEQFF. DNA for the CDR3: TGTGCCAGCAGCTTAGGGACTAGCGCGAATGAGCAGTTCTTC.

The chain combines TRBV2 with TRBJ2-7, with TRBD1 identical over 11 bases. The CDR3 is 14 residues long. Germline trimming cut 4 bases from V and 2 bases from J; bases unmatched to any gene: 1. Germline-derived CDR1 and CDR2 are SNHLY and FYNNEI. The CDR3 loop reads CASSGDRGTYEQYF. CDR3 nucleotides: TGTGCCAGCAGTGGGGACAGGGGGACCTACGAGCAGTACTTC.

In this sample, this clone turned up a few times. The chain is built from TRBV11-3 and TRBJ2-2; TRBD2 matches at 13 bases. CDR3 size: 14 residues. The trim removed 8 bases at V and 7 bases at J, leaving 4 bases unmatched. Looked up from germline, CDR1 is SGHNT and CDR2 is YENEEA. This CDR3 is CASGTSGVGGELFF. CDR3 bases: TGTGCCAGCGGGACTAGCGGGGTTGGCGGGGAGCTGTTTTTT. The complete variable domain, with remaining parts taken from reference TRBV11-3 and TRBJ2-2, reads EAGVVQSPRYKIIEKKQPVAFWCNPISGHNTLYWYLQNLGQGPELLIRYENEEAVDDSQLPKDRFSAERLKGVDSTLKIQPAELGDSAVYLCASGTSGVGGELFFGEGSRLTVL.

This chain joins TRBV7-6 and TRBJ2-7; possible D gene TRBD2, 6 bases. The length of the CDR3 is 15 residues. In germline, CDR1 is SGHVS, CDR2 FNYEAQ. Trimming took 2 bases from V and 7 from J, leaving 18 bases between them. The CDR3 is CASSLRSYSRGEQYF. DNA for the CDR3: TGTGCCAGCAGCTTACGTTCTTACTCTCGGGGGGAGCAGTACTTC.

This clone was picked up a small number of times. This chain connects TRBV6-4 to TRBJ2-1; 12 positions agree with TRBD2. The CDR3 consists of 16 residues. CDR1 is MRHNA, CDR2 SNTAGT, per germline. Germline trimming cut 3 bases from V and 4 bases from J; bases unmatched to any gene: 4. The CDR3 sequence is CASSESGTSGYNEQFF. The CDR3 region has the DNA TGTGCCAGCAGTGAATCCGGGACTAGCGGGTACAATGAGCAGTTCTTC.

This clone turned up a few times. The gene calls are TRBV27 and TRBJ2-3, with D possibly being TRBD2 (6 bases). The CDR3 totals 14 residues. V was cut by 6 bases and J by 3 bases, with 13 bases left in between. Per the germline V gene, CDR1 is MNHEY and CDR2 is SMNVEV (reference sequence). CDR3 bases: TGTGCCAGCAGATGGTCCGCGGGGACAGATACGCAGTATTTT. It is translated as CASRWSAGTDTQYF.